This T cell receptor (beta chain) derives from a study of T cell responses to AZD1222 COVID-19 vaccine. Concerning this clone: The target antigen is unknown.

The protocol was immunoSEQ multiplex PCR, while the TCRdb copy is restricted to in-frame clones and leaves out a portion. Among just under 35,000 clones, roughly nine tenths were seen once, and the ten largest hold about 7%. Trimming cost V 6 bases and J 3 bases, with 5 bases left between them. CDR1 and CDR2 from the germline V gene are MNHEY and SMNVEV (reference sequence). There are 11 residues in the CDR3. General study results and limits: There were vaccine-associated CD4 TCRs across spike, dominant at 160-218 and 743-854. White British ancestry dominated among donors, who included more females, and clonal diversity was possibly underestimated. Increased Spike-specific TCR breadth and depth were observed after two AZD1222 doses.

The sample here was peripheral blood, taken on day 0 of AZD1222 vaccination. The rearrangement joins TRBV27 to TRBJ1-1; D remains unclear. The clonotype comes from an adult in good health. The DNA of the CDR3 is TGTGCCAGCAGGACATACACTGAAGCTTTCTTT. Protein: CASRTYTEAFF.